The entry below describes one T cell receptor beta chain. All enrollees were roughly 18 to 100 years old and from 20 to 30 US areas. Which cohort a participant joined came from the clinical history participants gave. As originally analysed: It was from reference gene primer amplification that nucleated cell counts were estimated. The protocol was immunoSEQ multiplex PCR, while the TCRdb copy is restricted to in-frame clones and leaves out a portion. V and J calls and clone size are given by that table; D and trimming were obtained from the DNA. The table lists 270,000 or so clones, around 93% of them singletons, with roughly 2.8% in the top ten. The sample belongs to a study of blood T cell repertoires in COVID-19. Across the study: Acute and convalescent COVID-19 specimens originated in the United States, Italy and Spain.

From germline, CDR1 is MDHEN and CDR2 SYDVKM. V lost 5 bases and J 4 bases, leaving 14 bases between the germline ends. The CDR3 loop spans 15 amino acids. Material: PBMCs or T cells enriched from blood (not recorded which). The chain is built from TRBV28 and TRBJ2-2; possible D gene TRBD1, 6 bases. The source is a man aged 35 to 55 who had been exposed to COVID-19. DNA of the CDR3: TGTGCCAGCAGTCCGAGGACAGCAAGCACCGGGGAGCTGTTTTTT. Amino acids: CASSPRTASTGELFF.